The entry below gives a single T cell receptor (beta chain) sequence along with its context. This clone came up once. No cognate antigen has been identified for it. The sample holds no much larger clone one base away, and base qualities are not on file. Library creation used the immunoSEQ multiplex PCR assay. The source study handled its data this way. A statistical classification framework was built to diagnose cytomegalovirus status from the catalog of TCR beta chain sequences. Held by TCRdb, this immuneACCESS table contains in-frame sequences only and omits some clones. Under half of the omission traces to an unresolved V gene where checked; the cause of the rest is unknown. Clone size and V and J calls were adopted from that table, with D and trimming inferred from the DNA. This sample gives some 250,000 clones in total; around 87% of them show up just once. The ten biggest clones cover around 1.2% of the sample.

This entry comes from a study of cytomegalovirus exposure and HLA in healthy donors (dated by TCRdb to about 2017). The study in broad terms: According to a later analysis, one platform produced both the 120 validation repertoires and the approximately 600 repertoires of the first cohort. The study combined high-throughput TCR immunosequencing, statistical association of individual TCRs with disease status, and machine learning to predict cytomegalovirus infection status. The aim of the study was to test whether cataloging public T cell receptors could identify signatures of past pathogen exposure. Besides the first cohort of 666 subjects, a separate validation cohort made up of around 120 different subjects was used.

What the research found in general, with its limitations: In the study, some 160 TCR beta chains were listed as associated with cytomegalovirus. Across donors, most TCR sequences were observed very rarely, whereas some public TCRs were present in many individuals. In vitro tests confirmed that a few of the cytomegalovirus-associated TCR beta chains recognize cytomegalovirus antigens. Cytomegalovirus status was reported to be diagnosed by the classifier with high specificity and sensitivity in both the original and validation cohorts. In a later analysis, TCRs clustered in the first cohort were found to also tend to co-occur in the roughly 110 validation repertoires, with roughly 93% of cluster scores above 0. The authors suggested that the approach could potentially be extended to other disease states and immunological phenotypes. A later analysis had no HLA typing for the validation cohort, so co-occurrence there was scored across all 130 or so repertoires.

The donors were included in the validation cohort of some 110 subjects, a group kept apart from the approximately 700-subject first cohort. Based on the germline V gene, the CDR1 and CDR2 sequences are KGHSH and LQKENI. V and J lose 4 bases and 4 bases, and a span of 13 bases separates them. CDR3 length: 14 amino acids, cysteine to phenylalanine. The sequence is cut down to CDR3 DNA, 42 bases in frame from base 1. This chain is built from TRBV18 and TRBJ1-1, with TRBD1 as a weak D call on 6 bases. The sequence derives from a woman aged 30 to 39 in good health and CMV-seropositive. Sequenced material: PBMCs. Here is the DNA: TGTGCCAGCTCACTGGTCCAGGGGTTCACTGAAGCTTTCTTT. This translates into CASSLVQGFTEAFF.